These 23 T cell receptor beta chains were sequenced from one sample in a study of cytomegalovirus exposure and HLA in healthy donors. In the PCR, 60 Vbeta and 13 Jbeta primers were used. The repertoire was sequenced with immunoSEQ multiplex PCR; TCRdb's copy has only in-frame clones and lacks some. Found here are 100,000 to 150,000 clones, approximately 69% of them singletons; the top ten hold 3.5% to 4.5%. Sequences were obtained from PBMCs. These receptors originate from a man aged 35 to 55 in good health and CMV-seropositive.

The V and J genes are TRBV9 and TRBJ1-2; TRBD1 is a possible D gene (5 bases). Per germline, CDR1 SGDLS and CDR2 YYNGEE. CDR3 length equals 15 residues. Trimming stripped 0 bases from V and 3 bases from J, with 12 bases between. CDR3 DNA: TGTGCCAGCAGCGTAGGCCCCGGAGGGGACTATGGCTACACCTTC. Amino acids: CASSVGPGGDYGYTF.

The rearrangement links TRBV19 to TRBJ1-5; a weak D match, TRBD1 (6 bases). The CDR3 covers 16 residues. Per the germline V gene, CDR1 is LNHDA and CDR2 is SQIVND (reference sequence). V dropped 5 bases and J dropped 0 bases, with 14 bases sitting between them. CDR3 amino acids: CASSRGQPNSNQPQHF. The CDR3 region has the DNA TGTGCCAGTAGTCGCGGACAGCCCAATAGCAATCAGCCCCAGCATTTT.

J is TRBJ1-1 and V is TRBV7-6; possibly TRBD1 for D (6 bases). Germline values: CDR1 SGHVS, CDR2 FNYEAQ. The CDR3 covers 16 residues. The V and J ends lost 5 bases and 1 base respectively, with 17 bases between them. CDR3 sequence: CASSEVRDNWNTEAFF. CDR3 sequence (DNA): TGTGCCAGCAGCGAGGTCCGGGACAACTGGAACACTGAAGCTTTCTTT.

The table lists this clone with a few counts. The chain is built from TRBV11-3 and TRBJ2-1; D might be TRBD1 (5 bases). Trimming stripped 2 bases from V and 9 bases from J, with 17 bases between. The CDR3 contains 15 residues. The germline V gene has CDR1 SGHNT and CDR2 YENEEA. CDR3 in DNA: TGTGCCAGCAGCTTACAGGGTGAAGGGCTGGGTGAGCAGTTCTTC. Its translation is CASSLQGEGLGEQFF.

The chain recombines TRBV6-6 with TRBJ2-7; 8 bases agree with TRBD2. The CDR3 runs 14 residues. V gave up 3 bases and J gave up 3 bases; unmatched junction bases: 4. Germline V gives CDR1 MNHNY, CDR2 SVGAGI (reference sequence). CDR3 DNA: TGTGCCAGCAGTTATACAGGGACTAGCTACGAGCAGTACTTC. Its translation: CASSYTGTSYEQYF.

This clone was observed a single time. This chain connects TRBV2 to TRBJ2-3, with D perhaps matching TRBD2 (6 bases). CDR1 and CDR2 from the germline V gene are SNHLY and FYNNEI. The CDR3 consists of 14 residues. The germline V and J ends were trimmed by 10 bases and 2 bases, with 16 bases remaining between them. DNA for the CDR3: TGTGCCATAGAGGGGAGGCCTAACACAGATACGCAGTATTTT. It encodes CAIEGRPNTDTQYF.

The rearrangement uses TRBV19 and TRBJ1-6; tentatively, D is TRBD1 (6 bases). CDR3 length: 18 amino acids. Germline V gives CDR1 LNHDA, CDR2 SQIVND (reference sequence). The germline V and J ends were trimmed by 5 bases and 0 bases, with 17 bases remaining between them. The CDR3 reads CASSLPQGSGSYNSPLHF. The CDR3 nucleotides read TGTGCCAGTAGTTTACCACAGGGATCCGGCTCCTATAATTCACCCCTCCACTTT.

V gene TRBV2 combines with J gene TRBJ1-2; no definite D call. V lost 2 bases, J lost 2 bases, and 9 bases lay in between. CDR1 is SNHLY, CDR2 FYNNEI, per germline. The CDR3 spans 14 residues. CDR3 bases: TGTGCCAGCAGTGAAACATTGTCCAACTATGGCTACACCTTC. Translated, it gives CASSETLSNYGYTF.

The CDR3 bases are TGTGCCAGCAGAGCCGGTGGGACAGGGGCCAACGTCCTGACTTTC. This encodes CASRAGGTGANVLTF. This chain uses TRBV2 with TRBJ2-6; TRBD1 might be the D (6 bases). Germline-derived CDR1 and CDR2 are SNHLY and FYNNEI. The CDR3 totals 15 residues. The V end lost 6 bases, the J end lost 4 bases, and 13 bases lay between the germline ends.

This clone was seen more than once but under ten times. This chain links TRBV29-1 with TRBJ1-1; D uncertain. In germline, CDR1 is SQVTM, CDR2 ANQGSEA. Trimming left V 1 base short and J 0 bases short, with 6 bases between. The CDR3 contains 13 residues. As DNA, the CDR3 is TGCAGCGTTGAAGGGGCGATGAACACTGAAGCTTTCTTT. Translated, it gives CSVEGAMNTEAFF.

This chain joins TRBV7-9 and TRBJ1-4; D unclear. Trimming removed 5 bases from V and 7 bases from J, with 11 bases in between. CDR1 and CDR2 (germline): SEHNR, FQNEAQ (reference sequence). CDR3 length: 13 residues. Written as DNA, the CDR3 is TGTGCCAGCAGCCACGGGAAGATTGAAAAACTGTTTTTT. This gives the protein CASSHGKIEKLFF. Full variable domain (rest looked up from reference TRBV7-9 and TRBJ1-4): DTGVSQNPRHKITKRGQNVTFRCDPISEHNRLYWYRQTLGQGPEFLTYFQNEAQLEKSRLLSDRFSAERPKGSFSTLEIQRTEQGDSAMYLCASSHGKIEKLFFGSGTQLSVL.

V and J are TRBV19 and TRBJ2-2; 7 bases are a match to TRBD1. The V and J ends lost 6 bases and 1 base, in that order; junction bases with no gene match: 8. The CDR3 length is 16 residues. Germline CDR1 and CDR2: LNHDA and SQIVND (reference sequence). CDR3: CASRLKGAENTGELFF. The CDR3 nucleotides read TGTGCCAGTAGGTTGAAGGGGGCCGAGAACACCGGGGAGCTGTTTTTT.

This clone came up a few times. The chain uses TRBV29-1 and TRBJ1-3, with D possibly being TRBD1 (6 bases). Trimming took off 4 bases at V and 3 bases at J, with 22 bases between the two ends. Germline V gives CDR1 SQVTM, CDR2 ANQGSEA. The CDR3 runs 17 residues. This chain's CDR3 is CSVGPGQRTSYGNTIYF. The CDR3 DNA reads as TGCAGCGTTGGTCCCGGACAGCGGACAAGTTATGGAAACACCATATATTTT.

The rearrangement uses TRBV4-1 and TRBJ1-1, with 10 bases identical to TRBD1. Germline V gene sequence: CDR1 MGHRA, CDR2 YSYEKL. The CDR3 contains 15 residues. With V trimmed by 3 bases and J by 4 bases, 5 bases remained unmatched. The CDR3 is CASSHPTGGPTEAFF. CDR3 bases: TGCGCCAGCAGCCACCCGACAGGGGGCCCCACTGAAGCTTTCTTT.

This chain links TRBV7-3 with TRBJ1-1; 7 bases align to TRBD1. CDR1 and CDR2 (germline): SGHTA, FQGTGA. The CDR3 covers 15 residues. Trimming took 0 bases from V and 1 from J; bases not matched to a gene: 2. The CDR3 DNA reads as TGTGCCAGCAGCTTAACGTCAGGGGGGAACACTGAAGCTTTCTTT. This translates into CASSLTSGGNTEAFF.

The chain joins TRBV5-1 to TRBJ2-7; weak D call: TRBD2 (6 bases). In germline, CDR1 is SGHRS, CDR2 YFSETQ. V was clipped by 0 bases and J by 3 bases, with 16 bases between them. CDR3 length: 16 residues. The CDR3 loop is CASSLAPGGLGYEQYF. The CDR3 DNA reads as TGCGCCAGCAGCTTGGCCCCCGGGGGATTGGGCTACGAGCAGTACTTC.

V is TRBV5-1 and J is TRBJ2-1, with 8 bases aligning to TRBD2. The ends lost 2 bases at V and 7 bases at J; junction bases unmatched: 8. Germline CDR1 SGHRS, CDR2 YFSETQ. The CDR3 is made up of 15 amino acids. CDR3 protein: CASSLLAASRNEQFF. The CDR3 DNA follows: TGCGCCAGCAGCTTACTAGCGGCCTCGAGGAATGAGCAGTTCTTC.

The chain joins TRBV2 to TRBJ2-3; maybe TRBD2 (5 bases). Germline lookup yields CDR1 SNHLY and CDR2 FYNNEI. The CDR3 runs 16 residues. V gave up 5 bases and J gave up 2 bases, with 17 bases separating them. Here the CDR3 reads CASSYRIGGLTDTQYF. CDR3 DNA: TGTGCCAGCAGTTATCGAATAGGCGGGCTCACAGATACGCAGTATTTT.

This clone was seen more than once but under ten times. The chain recombines TRBV5-8 with TRBJ2-7; no clear D gene. CDR1 is SGHTS and CDR2 is YDEGEE in the germline V gene. This CDR3 region has 11 residues. Trimming removed 3 bases from V and 3 bases from J, with 4 bases in between. For the CDR3, the DNA is TGTGCCAGCAGCTCCTACTACGAGCAGTACTTC. As protein: CASSSYYEQYF.

This clone was observed a handful of times. The chain links TRBV5-1 to TRBJ2-1; TRBD2 is a possible D gene (5 bases). Germline values: CDR1 SGHRS, CDR2 YFSETQ. CDR3 length equals 13 residues. V lost 4 bases, J lost 5 bases, and 10 bases lay in between. CDR3 loop: CASSVDYDNEQFF. The CDR3 bases are TGCGCCAGCAGCGTAGACTACGACAATGAGCAGTTCTTC.

Worth noting for this clone: An end of the junction differs from the germline gene, which may be a read error. J is TRBJ2-1 and V is TRBV7-7, with 9 bases aligning to TRBD2. The germline V gene has CDR1 SSHAT and CDR2 FNYEAQ (reference sequence). The CDR3 covers 16 residues. CDR3 DNA sequence: TGTGCTAGCAGCTTAGCCGGCGGGAGGGGGGCCAATGAGCAGTTCTTC. Amino acids: CASSLAGGRGANEQFF. The whole variable domain, filled in from reference TRBV7-7 and TRBJ2-1, reads GAGVSQSPRYKVTKRGQDVTLRCDPISSHATLYWYQQALGQGPEFLTYFNYEAQPDKSGLPSDRFSAERPEGSISTLTIQRTEQRDSAMYRCASSLAGGRGANEQFFGPGTRLTVL.

The chain combines TRBV5-1 with TRBJ2-7; 8 positions agree with TRBD2. Per germline, CDR1 SGHRS and CDR2 YFSETQ. CDR3 length equals 15 residues. Trimming at V came to 2 bases and at J to 2 bases, leaving 6 bases not matched to a gene. The CDR3 reads CASSFWIAGTYEQYF. Here the CDR3 DNA reads TGCGCCAGCAGCTTCTGGATAGCGGGAACCTACGAGCAGTACTTC.

This clone came up a few times. This sequence joins TRBV29-1 and TRBJ1-4, with 9 bases aligning to TRBD1. V shed 5 bases, J shed 0 bases, and the junction held 4 bases outside the gene matches. This CDR3 comprises 15 residues. CDR1 is SQVTM, CDR2 ANQGSEA, per germline. The CDR3 reads CSVTRTGATNEKLFF. The DNA of the CDR3 is TGCAGCGTTACCCGGACAGGGGCAACTAATGAAAAACTGTTTTTT. Full variable domain (rest looked up from reference TRBV29-1 and TRBJ1-4): SAVISQKPSRDICQRGTSLTIQCQVDSQVTMMFWYRQQPGQSLTLIATANQGSEATYESGFVIDKFPISRPNLTFSTLTVSNMSPEDSSIYLCSVTRTGATNEKLFFGSGTQLSVL.